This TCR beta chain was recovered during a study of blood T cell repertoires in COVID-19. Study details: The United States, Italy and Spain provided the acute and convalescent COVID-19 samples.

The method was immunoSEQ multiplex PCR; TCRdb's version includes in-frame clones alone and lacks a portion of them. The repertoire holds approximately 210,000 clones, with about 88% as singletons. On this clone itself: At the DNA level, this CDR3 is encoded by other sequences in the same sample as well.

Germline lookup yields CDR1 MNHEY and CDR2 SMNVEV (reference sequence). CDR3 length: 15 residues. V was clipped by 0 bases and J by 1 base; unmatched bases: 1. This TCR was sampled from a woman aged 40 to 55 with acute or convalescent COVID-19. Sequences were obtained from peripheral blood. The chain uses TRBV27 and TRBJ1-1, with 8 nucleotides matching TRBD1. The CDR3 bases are TGTGCCAGCAGTTTATCGGGGACAGGGAACACTGAAGCTTTCTTT. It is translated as CASSLSGTGNTEAFF.